The entry that follows covers one TCR beta chain sequence. Its antigen is not identified. TCRdb's table, derived via immunoSEQ multiplex PCR, lists solely in-frame clones and lacks some. Of almost 15,000 clones in the sample, approximately 80% were seen once. The data belong to a study of vaccination effects on CD4 cells after COVID-19. As for the study in general: Each of a few convalescent patients underwent sampling at an early and a late point after vaccination.

Whole-study findings and limits: Both infection-induced and vaccine-induced clones contracted markedly at late post-vaccination timepoints.

Germline V gene lookup returns CDR1 KGHSH and CDR2 LQKENI. V gave up 3 bases and J gave up 5 bases, with 10 bases separating them. This CDR3 has 13 residues. Before sequencing took place, the ViraFEST assay used viral peptide pools to expand antigen-specific CD4+ T cells. CD4+ T cells were isolated after around 10 days of culture. The person acquired a PCR-confirmed SARS-CoV-2 infection between March and December 2020. All participants had two doses of either the BNT162b2 or mRNA-1273 vaccine. They grew 1.8 million or so PBMC in each well, adding 10 IU/ml IL-2 and 8.5 to 10 ug/ml peptides. The sample was CD4+ T cells from PBMCs cultured with HCoV-NL63 spike peptides, taken after COVID-19 vaccination. The receptor was derived from a human donor who had a prior SARS-CoV-2 infection. The V gene is TRBV18, the J gene TRBJ2-5, with D unresolved. The CDR3 bases are TGTGCCAGCTCACCCTCGGGTCGGGAGACCCAGTACTTC. Residues: CASSPSGRETQYF.